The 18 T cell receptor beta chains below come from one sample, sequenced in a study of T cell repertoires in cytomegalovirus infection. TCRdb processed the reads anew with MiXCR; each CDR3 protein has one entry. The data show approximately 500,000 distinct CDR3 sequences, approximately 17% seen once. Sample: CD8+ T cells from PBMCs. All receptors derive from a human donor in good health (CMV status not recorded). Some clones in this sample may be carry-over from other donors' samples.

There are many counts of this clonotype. The chain's CDR3 is CASSFYSRVDEKLFF. In nucleotides, the CDR3 is TGTGCCAGCAGTTTTTATAGCAGGGTAGATGAAAAACTGTTTTTT. The rearrangement uses TRBV28 and TRBJ1-4, with D possibly matching TRBD1 (5 bases). Germline V gives CDR1 MDHEN, CDR2 SYDVKM. The V end was cut by 3 bases, the J end by 6 bases, with 14 bases between. The CDR3 has 15 residues. The full variable domain, completed using reference TRBV28 and TRBJ1-4, is DVKVTQSSRYLVKRTGEKVFLECVQDMDHENMFWYRQDPGLGLRLIYFSYDVKMKEKGDIPEGYSVSREKKERFSLILESASTNQTSMYLCASSFYSRVDEKLFFGSGTQLSVL.

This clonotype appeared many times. The CDR3 here is CASSLKREASYEQYF. The DNA for the CDR3 is TGTGCCAGCAGCTTGAAACGGGAGGCCTCCTACGAGCAGTACTTC. The V and J genes are TRBV5-4 and TRBJ2-7; 7 bases agree with TRBD2. The V gene's germline CDR1 is SGHNT and CDR2 YYREEE (reference sequence). This CDR3 has 15 residues. V dropped 1 base and J dropped 0; count of bases not matched to a gene: 4. The whole variable domain, remainder taken from reference TRBV5-4 and TRBJ2-7, is ETGVTQSPTHLIKTRGQQVTLRCSSQSGHNTVSWYQQALGQGPQFIFQYYREEENGRGNFPPRFSGLQFPNYSSELNVNALELDDSALYLCASSLKREASYEQYFGPGTRLTVT.

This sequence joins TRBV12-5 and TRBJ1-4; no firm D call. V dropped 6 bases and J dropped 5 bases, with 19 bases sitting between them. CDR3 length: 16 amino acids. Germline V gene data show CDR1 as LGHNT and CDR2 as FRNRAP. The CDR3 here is CASGRNMWIQNEKLFF. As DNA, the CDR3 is TGTGCTAGTGGCCGGAATATGTGGATACAAAATGAAAAACTGTTTTTT.

This chain's CDR3 is CASSWALAGDDNEQFF. CDR3 DNA: TGCGCCAGCAGCTGGGCACTAGCGGGAGACGACAATGAGCAGTTCTTC. The J gene is TRBJ2-1, the V gene TRBV5-1; 11 nucleotides line up with TRBD2. Germline V gene lookup returns CDR1 SGHRS and CDR2 YFSETQ. This CDR3 comprises 16 residues. V lost 3 bases to trimming and J lost 5 bases; unmatched junction nucleotides: 7.

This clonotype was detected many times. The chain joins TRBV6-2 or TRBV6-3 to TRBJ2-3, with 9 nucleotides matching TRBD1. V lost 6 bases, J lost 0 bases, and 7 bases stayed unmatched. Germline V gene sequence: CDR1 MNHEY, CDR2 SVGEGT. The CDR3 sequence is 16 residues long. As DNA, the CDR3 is TGTGCCAGCAGCTCGACAGGGGGAAGAAGCACAGATACGCAGTATTTT. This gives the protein CASSSTGGRSTDTQYF.

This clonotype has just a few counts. The CDR3 DNA follows: TGCGCCAGCAGCTTGGCTGCGACTAGCGGCTACAATGAGCAGTTCTTC. It is translated as CASSLAATSGYNEQFF. The chain recombines TRBV5-1 with TRBJ2-1, with 9 bases aligning to TRBD2. CDR1 and CDR2 (germline): SGHRS, YFSETQ. This CDR3 has 16 residues. Trimming removed 0 bases from V and 3 bases from J; junction bases left unmatched: 4.

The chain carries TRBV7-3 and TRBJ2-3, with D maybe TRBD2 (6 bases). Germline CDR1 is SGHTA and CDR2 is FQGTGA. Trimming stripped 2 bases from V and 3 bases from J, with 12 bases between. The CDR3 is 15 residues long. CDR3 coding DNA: TGTGCCAGCAGCTTAGGGGCGGGACCAACAGATACGCAGTATTTT. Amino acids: CASSLGAGPTDTQYF.

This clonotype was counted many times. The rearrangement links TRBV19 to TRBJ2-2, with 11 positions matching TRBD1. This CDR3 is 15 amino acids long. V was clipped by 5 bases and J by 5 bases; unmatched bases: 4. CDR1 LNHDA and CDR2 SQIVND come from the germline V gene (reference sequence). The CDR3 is CASSARDRGTGELFF. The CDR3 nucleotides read TGTGCCAGTAGTGCCCGGGACAGGGGGACCGGGGAGCTGTTTTTT.

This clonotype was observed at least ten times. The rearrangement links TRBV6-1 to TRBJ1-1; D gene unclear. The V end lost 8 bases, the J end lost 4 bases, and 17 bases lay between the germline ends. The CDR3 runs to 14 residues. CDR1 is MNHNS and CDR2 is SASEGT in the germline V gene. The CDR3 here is CASGKGWDGTEAFF. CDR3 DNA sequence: TGTGCCAGCGGGAAAGGGTGGGATGGCACTGAAGCTTTCTTT.

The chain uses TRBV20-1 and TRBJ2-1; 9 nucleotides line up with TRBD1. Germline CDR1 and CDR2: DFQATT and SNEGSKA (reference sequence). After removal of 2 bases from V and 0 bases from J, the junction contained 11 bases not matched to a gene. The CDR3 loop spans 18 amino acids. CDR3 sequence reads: CSARKGGGQGSSYNEQFF. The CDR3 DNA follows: TGCAGTGCTAGAAAAGGTGGCGGACAGGGGAGCTCCTACAATGAGCAGTTCTTC.

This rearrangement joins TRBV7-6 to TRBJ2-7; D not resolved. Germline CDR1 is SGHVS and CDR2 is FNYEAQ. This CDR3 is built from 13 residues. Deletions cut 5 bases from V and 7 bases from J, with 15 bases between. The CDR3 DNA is TGTGCCAGCAGCCTCGAGACATCTGGGGAGCAGTACTTC. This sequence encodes CASSLETSGEQYF.

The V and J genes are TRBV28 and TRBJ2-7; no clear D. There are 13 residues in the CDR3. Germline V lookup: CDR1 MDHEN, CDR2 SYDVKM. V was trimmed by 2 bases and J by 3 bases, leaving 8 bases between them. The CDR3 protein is CASSLRQDYEQYF. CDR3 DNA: TGTGCCAGCAGTTTAAGGCAGGACTACGAGCAGTACTTC.

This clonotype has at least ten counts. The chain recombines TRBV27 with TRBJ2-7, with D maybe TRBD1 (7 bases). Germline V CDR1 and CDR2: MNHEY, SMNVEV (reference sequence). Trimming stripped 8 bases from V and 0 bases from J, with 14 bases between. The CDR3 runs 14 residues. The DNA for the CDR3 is TGTGCCAGCTCAGGGGGGTCGAGCTCCTACGAGCAGTACTTC. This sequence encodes CASSGGSSSYEQYF.

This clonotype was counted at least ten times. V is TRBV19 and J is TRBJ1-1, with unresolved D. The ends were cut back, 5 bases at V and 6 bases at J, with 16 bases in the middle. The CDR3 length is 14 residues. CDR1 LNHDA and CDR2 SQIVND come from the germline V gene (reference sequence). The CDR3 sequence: CASSHPWTQPEAFF. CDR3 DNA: TGTGCCAGTAGTCATCCTTGGACCCAACCTGAAGCTTTCTTT.

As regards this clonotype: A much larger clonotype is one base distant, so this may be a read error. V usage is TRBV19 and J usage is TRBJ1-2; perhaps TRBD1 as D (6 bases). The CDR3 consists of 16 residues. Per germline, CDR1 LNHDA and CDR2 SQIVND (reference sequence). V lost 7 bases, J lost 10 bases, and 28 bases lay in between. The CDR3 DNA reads TGTGCCAGTACCCTCACTACAGGGCTGAGCGGTGTTGTCTACACCTTC. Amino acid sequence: CASTLTTGLSGVVYTF.

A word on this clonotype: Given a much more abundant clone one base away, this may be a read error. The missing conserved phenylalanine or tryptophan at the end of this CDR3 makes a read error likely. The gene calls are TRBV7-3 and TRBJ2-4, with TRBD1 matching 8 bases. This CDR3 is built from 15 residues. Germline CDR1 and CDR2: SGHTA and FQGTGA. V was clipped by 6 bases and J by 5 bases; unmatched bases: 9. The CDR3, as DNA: TGTGCCAGCAGTTGGGGGGAACAGGGGGAAAACATTCAGTACTTA. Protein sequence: CASSWGEQGENIQYL.

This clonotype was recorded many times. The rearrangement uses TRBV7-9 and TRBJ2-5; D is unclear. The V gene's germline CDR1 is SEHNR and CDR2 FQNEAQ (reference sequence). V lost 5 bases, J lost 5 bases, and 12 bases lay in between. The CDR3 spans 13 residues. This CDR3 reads CASSPNARETQYF. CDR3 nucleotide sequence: TGTGCCAGCAGCCCAAACGCTCGGGAGACCCAGTACTTC.

The CDR3 DNA reads as TGTGCCAGCAGCGTAGAGACAACAAGAGAGACCCAGTACTTC. Residues: CASSVETTRETQYF. The chain couples TRBV9 to TRBJ2-5; D is ambiguous. CDR3 size: 14 residues. Trimming removed 0 bases at V and 4 bases at J, with 10 bases between. Germline V gives CDR1 SGDLS, CDR2 YYNGEE.